These T cell receptor beta chains were read from a single sample in a study of blood T cells in healthy people across ages. Each CDR3 protein is one row after TCRdb ran MiXCR on the 5' RACE reads. Among over 550,000 distinct CDR3 sequences, approximately 30% were seen once, and the ten largest hold approximately 14%. Material: blood. The receptors were gathered from a woman of 80 years or more in good health. CDR3s include the opening cysteine and the closing phenylalanine or tryptophan. D genes are given only for firm matches. Rows give clone size only sometimes, using once, few, many, or a class for an expanded clone.

v_call	j_call	clone_size	d_call	cdr3_aa	cdr3_nt
TRBV10-3	TRBJ2-3	many	NA	CAISGRGPSTDTQYF	TGTGCCATCAGTGGGCGGGGGCCTAGCACAGATACGCAGTATTTT
TRBV10-3	TRBJ2-7	many	TRBD2	CAISESETSGEPYEQYF	TGTGCCATCAGTGAGTCCGAGACTAGCGGGGAACCCTACGAGCAGTACTTC
TRBV9	TRBJ2-5	many	TRBD2	CASSVDTSGGAKETQYF	TGTGCCAGCAGCGTAGATACTAGCGGGGGGGCCAAAGAGACCCAGTACTTC
TRBV7-2	TRBJ1-2	many	TRBD1	CASSFVDRDLYGYTF	TGTGCCAGCAGCTTCGTTGACAGGGACCTCTATGGCTACACCTTC
TRBV7-2	TRBJ2-3	NA	NA	CASSSNHRRNTQYF	TGTGCCAGCAGCTCTAACCACCGGCGGAATACGCAGTATTTT
TRBV7-9	TRBJ2-1	NA	NA	CASSSSGRGQGNEQFF	TGTGCCAGCAGTTCTAGTGGGCGGGGGCAGGGCAATGAGCAGTTCTTC
TRBV4-2	TRBJ1-1	NA	NA	CASSQGASGGIEAFF	TGTGCCAGCAGCCAAGGAGCGTCGGGGGGCATTGAAGCTTTCTTT
TRBV19	TRBJ1-5	few	NA	CASSIEKTTQHF	TGTGCCAGTAGTATAGAGAAAACGACCCAGCATTTT
TRBV7-2	TRBJ1-1	few	NA	CASSLMSGPGEAFF	TGTGCCAGCAGCTTGATGTCAGGACCTGGTGAAGCTTTCTTT
TRBV14	TRBJ2-7	NA	NA	CASSQGLGGEQYF	TGTGCCAGCAGCCAAGGACTGGGGGGCGAGCAGTACTTC
TRBV7-2	TRBJ2-1	many	NA	CASSPRGNNEQFF	TGTGCCAGCAGCCCGCGAGGTAACAATGAGCAGTTCTTC
TRBV4-1	TRBJ2-2	NA	NA	CASSQERRSPGELFF	TGCGCCAGCAGCCAGGAGCGGAGGAGCCCCGGGGAGCTGTTTTTT
TRBV12-3/TRBV12-4	TRBJ1-1	many	NA	CASQSRTEAFF	TGTGCCAGCCAGTCCAGGACTGAAGCTTTCTTT
TRBV27	TRBJ2-7	many	NA	CASSSAGAGYEQYF	TGTGCCAGCAGTTCAGCCGGGGCCGGCTACGAGCAGTACTTC
TRBV5-1	TRBJ2-3	NA	NA	CASSLGRIGDTQYF	TGCGCCAGCAGCTTGGGTCGGATTGGAGATACGCAGTATTTT
TRBV20-1	TRBJ2-1	NA	TRBD2	CSAHSASGAYNEQCF	TGCAGTGCCCACTCGGCTAGCGGGGCGTACAATGAGCAGTGCTTC
TRBV6-5	TRBJ2-5	NA	NA	CANSREETQYF	TGTGCCAACAGCAGAGAAGAGACCCAGTACTTC
TRBV5-1	TRBJ1-2	many	TRBD1	CASSLSGTANYGYTF	TGCGCCAGCAGCCTATCCGGGACAGCTAACTATGGCTACACCTTC
TRBV27	TRBJ2-3	NA	NA	CASSYTGTGTDTQYF	TGTGCCAGCAGTTACACCGGGACGGGCACAGATACGCAGTATTTT
TRBV7-3	TRBJ1-5	many	NA	CASSSEGRGIQPQHF	TGTGCCAGCAGCTCGGAGGGCCGCGGGATTCAGCCCCAGCATTTT
TRBV6-5	TRBJ2-1	many	NA	CASSFRTDDSSYNEQFF	TGTGCCAGCAGCTTCAGGACAGATGATTCCTCCTACAATGAGCAGTTCTTC
TRBV5-1	TRBJ2-1	NA	TRBD2	CASSRSGRADNEQFF	TGCGCCAGCAGCAGGAGCGGGAGGGCCGACAATGAGCAGTTCTTC
TRBV4-3	TRBJ2-2	few	NA	CASSQDWQGRNTGELFF	TGCGCCAGCAGCCAAGACTGGCAGGGACGGAACACCGGGGAGCTGTTTTTT
TRBV25-1	TRBJ1-2	many	NA	CASSDRQEYGYTF	TGTGCCAGCAGTGACCGGCAGGAATATGGCTACACCTTC
TRBV11-2	TRBJ2-2	few	TRBD1	CASSLGGQTRNTGELFF	TGTGCCAGCAGCTTAGGGGGACAGACCCGCAACACCGGGGAGCTGTTTTTT
TRBV6-2/TRBV6-3	TRBJ1-5	NA	NA	CASSDTGRNQPQHF	TGTGCCAGCAGTGATACAGGACGCAATCAGCCCCAGCATTTT
TRBV27	TRBJ1-6	many	TRBD1	CASSLRQGAYSPLHF	TGTGCCAGCAGTTTGCGACAGGGGGCGTATTCACCCCTCCACTTT
TRBV7-9	TRBJ2-7	many	NA	CASSLVSGEQYF	TGTGCCAGCAGCTTAGTGAGCGGCGAGCAGTACTTC
TRBV6-1	TRBJ1-5	few	NA	CASSEGTPYQPQHF	TGTGCCAGCAGTGAAGGGACACCGTATCAGCCCCAGCATTTT
TRBV7-8	TRBJ1-2	NA	NA	CASSSPDPFFRDKVYYGYTF	TGTGCCAGCAGCTCACCCGATCCTTTCTTCCGGGACAAGGTCTACTATGGCTACACCTTC
TRBV6-1	TRBJ2-3	NA	NA	CASSEAGGVDTQYF	TGTGCCAGCAGTGAAGCGGGGGGAGTGGATACGCAGTATTTT
TRBV18	TRBJ1-2	NA	NA	CASRRDSNYGYTF	TGTGCCAGTCGCCGGGACTCTAACTATGGCTACACCTTC
TRBV4-3	TRBJ2-1	NA	NA	CASDQDITGEQFF	TGCGCCAGCGACCAAGATATAACCGGTGAGCAGTTCTTC
TRBV12-3/TRBV12-4	TRBJ1-5	NA	NA	CASSLGRNNQHF	TGTGCCAGCAGTTTGGGACGGAACAACCAGCATTTT
TRBV28	TRBJ2-7	many	TRBD2	CASRRGVSYEQYF	TGTGCCAGCAGGCGGGGGGTGAGCTACGAGCAGTACTTC
TRBV6-1	TRBJ2-3	NA	NA	CASSEVGVSTDTQYF	TGTGCCAGCAGTGAAGTGGGGGTAAGCACAGATACGCAGTATTTT
TRBV7-9	TRBJ2-7	NA	TRBD2	CASSFMGLALSEQYF	TGTGCCAGCAGCTTTATGGGACTAGCGCTCTCCGAGCAGTACTTC
TRBV5-1	TRBJ2-1	NA	NA	CASSRRPAEPYNEQFF	TGCGCCAGCAGTAGGCGGCCAGCGGAGCCCTACAATGAGCAGTTCTTC
TRBV4-3	TRBJ1-1	once	TRBD1	CASSQAPQGVYTEAFF	TGCGCCAGCAGCCAGGCACCACAGGGGGTTTACACTGAAGCTTTCTTT
TRBV5-1	TRBJ1-4	NA	NA	CASSRGSRDLGGEKRFF	TGCGCCAGCAGCCGAGGGAGTCGGGACCTCGGCGGTGAAAAACGGTTTTTT
TRBV6-5	TRBJ1-2	NA	NA	CASSYSNQVAGATLRCTF	TGTGCCAGCAGTTACTCGAACCAAGTGGCGGGAGCTACCCTTCGCTGCACCTTC
TRBV9	TRBJ2-6	many	NA	CASSVFASGANVLTF	TGTGCCAGCAGCGTTTTCGCCTCTGGGGCCAACGTCCTGACTTTC
TRBV20-1	TRBJ2-4	many	TRBD2	CSANGGVGAAKNIQYF	TGCAGTGCTAACGGGGGGGTGGGGGCTGCCAAAAACATTCAGTACTTC
TRBV12-3/TRBV12-4	TRBJ1-1	many	NA	CASSLDQIEAFF	TGTGCCAGCAGTTTAGACCAGATTGAAGCTTTCTTT
TRBV10-3	TRBJ2-7	many	TRBD1	CAITPGQVIYEQYF	TGTGCCATCACTCCGGGACAGGTGATCTACGAGCAGTACTTC
TRBV20-1	TRBJ2-1	few	TRBD1	CSAEDRAHEQFF	TGCAGTGCAGAGGACAGGGCCCATGAGCAGTTCTTC
TRBV20-1	TRBJ1-1	NA	NA	CSADRRNTEAFF	TGCAGTGCTGACCGAAGAAACACTGAAGCTTTCTTT
TRBV4-1	TRBJ2-7	NA	NA	CASSQDGRDTYEQYF	TGCGCCAGCAGCCAAGATGGCAGGGATACGTACGAGCAGTACTTC